This T cell receptor beta chain was profiled in a study of cytomegalovirus exposure and HLA in healthy donors. Study-wide results and limits: Sequencing depth roughly uniform across donors was assumed in presence/absence analyses. TCR sequences were mostly rare, though some public TCRs occurred in many donors. Reports described diagnosis of cytomegalovirus status by the classifier as highly specific and sensitive. CMV serostatus was the only recorded immune exposure for donors.

Deletions cut 1 base from V and 7 bases from J, with 12 bases between. The CDR3 is 14 amino acids. CDR1 and CDR2 (germline): SGHNT, YYREEE (reference sequence). The PCR ran on 60 Vbeta and 13 Jbeta primers. Sequencing was performed with immunoSEQ multiplex PCR; in TCRdb, only in-frame clones are kept and a portion is missing. The data show around 180,000 clones, with about 86% seen just once and approximately 2% held by the top ten. Concerning this clone itself: What it binds is not known.

This clonotype was obtained from a woman under 30 in good health and CMV-seropositive. V gene TRBV5-4 combines with J gene TRBJ2-4, with D possibly TRBD1 on 6 matching bases. Material for sequencing was PBMCs. CDR3 coding DNA: TGTGCCAGCAGCTTGAACAGGGTTGCGAACATTCAGTACTTC. Translated: CASSLNRVANIQYF. The whole variable domain, remainder taken from reference TRBV5-4 and TRBJ2-4, is ETGVTQSPTHLIKTRGQQVTLRCSSQSGHNTVSWYQQALGQGPQFIFQYYREEENGRGNFPPRFSGLQFPNYSSELNVNALELDDSALYLCASSLNRVANIQYFGAGTRLSVL.